The 28 T cell receptor beta chains presented below share a single source sample, sequenced in a study of blood T cell repertoires in COVID-19. TCRdb's table, derived via immunoSEQ multiplex PCR, lists solely in-frame clones and lacks some. The sample includes tens of thousands of clones, around 86% of them seen just once. Sequencing used peripheral blood. Receptors originate from a man aged 45-60 years in a cohort sampled during active COVID-19.

This chain joins TRBV10-3 and TRBJ2-3; D might be TRBD2 (5 bases). The V gene lost 4 bases and the J gene lost 7 bases, with 9 bases spanning the gap. The CDR3 length is 12 residues. CDR1 and CDR2 (germline): ENHRY, SYGVKD. CDR3 loop: CAISASRYTQYF. The CDR3 region has the DNA TGTGCCATCAGTGCTAGCCGGTATACGCAGTATTTT.

The V gene is TRBV4-2, the J gene TRBJ1-1; D gene unclear. Germline CDR1 is LGHNA and CDR2 is YNFKEQ. CDR3 length equals 15 residues. V was shortened by 1 base and J by 3 bases, with 12 bases between the two germline ends. Here the CDR3 reads CASSQGALGHTEAFF. CDR3 nucleotide sequence: TGTGCCAGCAGCCAAGGGGCTTTGGGCCACACTGAAGCTTTCTTT.

The chain couples TRBV11-2 to TRBJ1-2; no clear D. The V gene's germline CDR1 is SGHAT and CDR2 FQNNGV. V was trimmed by 2 bases and J by 3 bases, leaving 13 bases between them. The CDR3 extends over 15 amino acids. Here the CDR3 DNA reads TGTGCCAGCAGCTTACCTTTCAGATTTGACTATGGCTACACCTTC. It codes for CASSLPFRFDYGYTF. The whole variable domain, remainder taken from reference TRBV11-2 and TRBJ1-2, is EAGVAQSPRYKIIEKRQSVAFWCNPISGHATLYWYQQILGQGPKLLIQFQNNGVVDDSQLPKDRFSAERLKGVDSTLKIQPAKLEDSAVYLCASSLPFRFDYGYTFGSGTRLTVV.

The genes are TRBV9 and TRBJ2-1; weak D call: TRBD2 (6 bases). Germline V lookup: CDR1 SGDLS, CDR2 YYNGEE. The CDR3 totals 15 residues. V was shortened by 3 bases and J by 15 bases, with 25 bases between the two germline ends. CDR3 nucleotide sequence: TGTGCCAGCAGCGGATGGCCCCAGGCACGGGACTTCTTGTTCTTC. Amino acid sequence: CASSGWPQARDFLFF.

The chain uses TRBV9 and TRBJ2-1; D ambiguous. CDR1 and CDR2 (germline): SGDLS, YYNGEE. The CDR3 spans 12 residues. V was trimmed by 1 base and J by 8 bases, leaving 7 bases between them. In nucleotides, the CDR3 is TGTGCCAGCAGCGTATCCCCCTATGAGCAGTTCTTC. It encodes CASSVSPYEQFF.

The rearrangement joins TRBV28 to TRBJ1-4, with a possible D match to TRBD1 (5 bases). The CDR3 extends over 16 amino acids. CDR1 and CDR2 (germline): MDHEN, SYDVKM. With 5 bases removed from V and 0 bases from J, the gap between germline ends came to 13 bases. CDR3 sequence reads: CASSSPIGATNEKLFF. CDR3 DNA sequence: TGTGCCAGCAGTAGCCCCATAGGGGCAACTAATGAAAAACTGTTTTTT.

This clone has only one observation. The V gene is TRBV27, the J gene TRBJ2-1; tentatively, D is TRBD1 (6 bases). V lost 3 bases to trimming and J lost 4 bases, with 10 bases between them. The germline CDR1 and CDR2 sequences are MNHEY and SMNVEV (reference sequence). The CDR3 spans 14 residues. CDR3 amino acids: CASSFGGPYNEQFF. As DNA, the CDR3 is TGTGCCAGCAGTTTTGGGGGCCCATACAATGAGCAGTTCTTC.

The V gene is TRBV11-3, the J gene TRBJ2-2, with 8 bases aligning to TRBD1. J lost 5 bases, V lost 5 bases, and 10 bases had no gene match. Germline V gives CDR1 SGHNT, CDR2 YENEEA. This CDR3 spans 16 amino acids. The CDR3 protein is CASSPRQGKGTGELFF. The CDR3 bases are TGTGCCAGCAGCCCCCGACAGGGGAAGGGGACCGGGGAGCTGTTTTTT.

This chain connects TRBV15 to TRBJ1-1, with TRBD1 matching over 7 bases. Trimming cost V 5 bases and J 6 bases; bases outside gene matches: 9. The CDR3 runs 14 residues. Germline loops: CDR1 LNHNV, CDR2 YYDKDF (reference sequence). This CDR3 reads CATSPNRGGPEAFF. CDR3 DNA sequence: TGTGCCACCAGCCCCAACAGGGGTGGCCCTGAAGCTTTCTTT.

This chain connects TRBV7-2 to TRBJ2-5; 7 bases are shared with TRBD1. V dropped 5 bases and J dropped 1; count of bases not matched to a gene: 4. There are 14 residues in the CDR3. CDR1 and CDR2 (germline): SGHTA, FQGNSA. CDR3 coding DNA: TGTGCCAGCAGCATAGGGACAGCCCAAGAGACCCAGTACTTC. Translated, it gives CASSIGTAQETQYF.

This clone is labeled as medium-sized. The rearrangement links TRBV5-4 to TRBJ1-4; unclear D gene. V dropped 9 bases and J dropped 4 bases, with 10 bases sitting between them. Germline V gene data show CDR1 as SGHNT and CDR2 as YYREEE (reference sequence). There are 12 residues in the CDR3. This chain's CDR3 is CATSEGNEKLFF. CDR3 DNA: TGTGCCACTTCGGAGGGTAATGAAAAACTGTTTTTT. The full variable domain, rest sourced from reference TRBV5-4 and TRBJ1-4, is ETGVTQSPTHLIKTRGQQVTLRCSSQSGHNTVSWYQQALGQGPQFIFQYYREEENGRGNFPPRFSGLQFPNYSSELNVNALELDDSALYLCATSEGNEKLFFGSGTQLSVL.

V is TRBV2 and J is TRBJ1-1; possibly TRBD1 for D (6 bases). Germline V CDR1 and CDR2: SNHLY, FYNNEI. The CDR3 runs to 13 residues. With 9 bases removed from V and 0 bases from J, the gap between germline ends came to 11 bases. CDR3 nucleotides: TGTGCCAGTCCTACAGGGTTGAACACTGAAGCTTTCTTT. Translated: CASPTGLNTEAFF.

The CDR3 loop is CASSVDGRGQPQHF. The CDR3 DNA follows: TGTGCCAGCAGCGTGGACGGGAGAGGTCAGCCCCAGCATTTT. The chain uses TRBV5-4 and TRBJ1-5, with D unclear. In germline, CDR1 is SGHNT, CDR2 YYREEE (reference sequence). This CDR3 has 14 residues. V was clipped by 4 bases and J by 6 bases, with 14 bases between them.

This CDR3 reads CASSSGLKSTDTQYF. In nucleotides, the CDR3 is TGTGCCAGCAGTTCCGGACTGAAGAGCACAGATACGCAGTATTTT. The V gene is TRBV6-2 or TRBV6-3, the J gene TRBJ2-3; TRBD2 is a possible D gene (5 bases). V was pared by 4 bases and J by 0 bases, with 11 bases between. The CDR3 spans 15 residues. Looked up from germline, CDR1 is MNHEY and CDR2 is SVGEGT.

This clone was recorded only once. The chain uses TRBV5-1 and TRBJ2-1, with D uncertain. The germline CDR1 and CDR2 sequences are SGHRS and YFSETQ. The CDR3 totals 17 residues. The germline V and J ends were trimmed by 4 bases and 4 bases, with 21 bases remaining between them. The CDR3 protein is CASSLVASSSLYNEQFF. The CDR3 DNA follows: TGCGCCAGCAGCCTGGTGGCGAGTAGCAGCTTATACAATGAGCAGTTCTTC.

The CDR3 DNA reads TGTGCCAGCAGCTTAGGGGCCAGCCGGATTCCCTACGAGCAGTACTTC. Its protein is CASSLGASRIPYEQYF. The chain links TRBV7-2 to TRBJ2-7; no clear D. Trimming removed 1 base at V and 2 bases at J, with 15 bases between. Germline values: CDR1 SGHTA, CDR2 FQGNSA. This CDR3 has 16 residues. The full variable domain, with the rest looked up from reference TRBV7-2 and TRBJ2-7, is GAGVSQSPSNKVTEKGKDVELRCDPISGHTALYWYRQSLGQGLEFLIYFQGNSAPDKSGLPSDRFSAERTGGSVSTLTIQRTQQEDSAVYLCASSLGASRIPYEQYFGPGTRLTVT.

This clone was counted a single time. The V call is TRBV24-1, the J call TRBJ2-5; a weak D match, TRBD2 (7 bases). The germline V gene encodes CDR1 KGHDR and CDR2 SFDVKD. The CDR3 runs to 16 residues. The V end was cut by 5 bases, the J end by 1 base, with 16 bases between. CDR3 sequence: CATSARGGRLQETQYF. In nucleotides, the CDR3 is TGTGCCACCAGTGCGAGGGGGGGGCGGCTCCAAGAGACCCAGTACTTC.

This chain links TRBV14 with TRBJ2-3; D gene unclear. V was shortened by 3 bases and J by 10 bases, with 11 bases between the two germline ends. This CDR3 is built from 12 residues. Germline CDR1 SGHDN, CDR2 FVKESK. The CDR3 coding sequence is TGTGCCAGCAGCCAGAGCTACGTGGCGCAGTATTTT. Translation: CASSQSYVAQYF.

The V call is TRBV29-1, the J call TRBJ1-1, with D maybe TRBD1 (5 bases). V lost 8 bases and J lost 1, with 17 bases in between. The CDR3 is 14 residues long. Germline assignment: CDR1 SQVTM and CDR2 ANQGSEA. This CDR3 is CSTPGESGNTEAFF. As DNA, the CDR3 is TGCAGCACGCCGGGGGAGTCAGGGAACACTGAAGCTTTCTTT.

The rearrangement joins TRBV29-1 to TRBJ2-1, with 12 bases lining up with TRBD2. V was pared by 8 bases and J by 9 bases, with 11 bases of the junction left unmatched. CDR1 and CDR2 (germline): SQVTM, ANQGSEA. The CDR3 contains 14 residues. The CDR3 sequence: CSLLPSGRAREQFF. CDR3 DNA sequence: TGCAGCCTCCTGCCTAGCGGGAGGGCCCGTGAGCAGTTCTTC.

This chain joins TRBV6-2 or TRBV6-3 and TRBJ1-1; no definite D call. The CDR3 loop spans 14 amino acids. The germline gives CDR1 MNHEY, CDR2 SVGEGT. The ends were cut back, 6 bases at V and 3 bases at J, with 14 bases in the middle. The CDR3 reads CASSHPFRDTEAFF. The CDR3 DNA is TGTGCCAGCAGCCACCCCTTCCGGGACACTGAAGCTTTCTTT.

The V and J genes are TRBV6-5 and TRBJ1-1; D might be TRBD1 (5 bases). The germline V and J ends were trimmed by 2 bases and 5 bases, with 15 bases remaining between them. This CDR3 has 15 amino acids. Germline CDR1 reads MNHEY; CDR2 reads SVGAGI. CDR3 sequence: CASSYGRGVRTEAFF. As DNA, the CDR3 is TGTGCCAGCAGTTACGGGCGGGGGGTAAGGACTGAAGCTTTCTTT.

This clone was picked up a small number of times. CDR3 nucleotide sequence: TGTGCCAGTAGTATCCGGCAGGGAAAGGTTAGGAGCACTGAAGCTTTCTTT. Translated: CASSIRQGKVRSTEAFF. The chain joins TRBV19 to TRBJ1-1; D perhaps matches TRBD1 (5 bases). CDR3 length equals 17 residues. The V end lost 3 bases, the J end lost 4 bases, and 21 bases lay between the germline ends. Germline assignment: CDR1 LNHDA and CDR2 SQIVND (reference sequence).

The CDR3 sequence is CASSLQGNSYNEQFF. The CDR3 nucleotides are TGTGCCAGTAGTCTTCAGGGGAACTCCTACAATGAGCAGTTCTTC. The rearrangement uses TRBV19 and TRBJ2-1, with a weak D call TRBD1 (6 bases). Germline loops: CDR1 LNHDA, CDR2 SQIVND (reference sequence). There are 15 residues in the CDR3. V gave up 5 bases and J gave up 0 bases, with 11 bases separating them.

The chain links TRBV7-3 to TRBJ2-1, with D unresolved. V lost 1 base, J lost 4 bases, and 8 bases lay in between. Germline values: CDR1 SGHTA, CDR2 FQGTGA. This CDR3 is 14 amino acids long. The CDR3 sequence: CASSLSPTYNEQFF. CDR3 in DNA: TGTGCCAGCAGCTTAAGTCCTACTTACAATGAGCAGTTCTTC.

CDR3 protein: CASSEEAGGPTDTQYF. CDR3 DNA: TGTGCCAGCAGCGAGGAGGCGGGGGGGCCTACAGATACGCAGTATTTT. J is TRBJ2-3 and V is TRBV9; 9 bases map to TRBD2. J was trimmed by 3 bases and V by 3 bases; bases with no gene match: 8. The V gene's germline CDR1 is SGDLS and CDR2 YYNGEE. This CDR3 is 16 amino acids long. Full variable domain (missing parts from reference TRBV9 and TRBJ2-3): DSGVTQTPKHLITATGQRVTLRCSPRSGDLSVYWYQQSLDQGLQFLIQYYNGEERAKGNILERFSAQQFPDLHSELNLSSLELGDSALYFCASSEEAGGPTDTQYFGPGTRLTVL.

This clone was observed a handful of times. The V and J genes are TRBV6-1 and TRBJ2-3, with 7 positions matching TRBD2. This CDR3 region has 14 residues. Per the germline V gene, CDR1 is MNHNS and CDR2 is SASEGT. After removal of 3 bases from V and 2 bases from J, the junction contained 2 bases not matched to a gene. The CDR3 DNA reads TGTGCCAGCAGTGATTGGGACTACACAGATACGCAGTATTTT. It yields the protein CASSDWDYTDTQYF.

The rearrangement links TRBV5-1 to TRBJ2-2; no reliable D call. Trimming took off 7 bases at V and 0 bases at J, with 10 bases between the two ends. Per germline, CDR1 SGHRS and CDR2 YFSETQ. The CDR3 totals 14 residues. The CDR3 region has the DNA TGCGCCAGCGAGTATGCCTCGAACACCGGGGAGCTGTTTTTT. It is translated as CASEYASNTGELFF.